This T cell receptor (beta chain) was identified in a study of shared clonotypes between healthy human individuals. Overall study context: A donor's plate count was three for CD4 naive and three for CD4 memory; CD8 naive had two and CD8 memory one. General study points: Non-shared clonotypes had lower generation probabilities than clonotypes shared by all four sorted-subset donors.

With regard to this clone: Its antigen remains unknown.

J gave up 4 bases and V 6 bases, and 10 bases lay outside the gene matches. The germline CDR1 and CDR2 sequences are MDHEN and SYDVKM. The CDR3 consists of 15 residues. Libraries were prepared by immunoSEQ multiplex PCR; TCRdb keeps only in-frame clonotypes and omits some of them. The table has 2 million to 2.5 million clones, approximately 96% seen once. Every donor was a Caucasian adult from Nashville, Tennessee. The authors divided CD4+ cells into CD45RA+ naive and CD45RA-negative memory subsets. The chain combines TRBV28 with TRBJ2-7, with 9 positions matching TRBD2. This TCR came from a man aged 18 to 30 in good health. The specimen sequenced was naive CD4+ T cells sorted from blood. The subset: CD45RA+ positively selected. DNA of the CDR3: TGTGCCAGCAGACCGCGGGGGGGAGGGTGGTACGAGCAGTACTTC. It specifies CASRPRGGGWYEQYF.